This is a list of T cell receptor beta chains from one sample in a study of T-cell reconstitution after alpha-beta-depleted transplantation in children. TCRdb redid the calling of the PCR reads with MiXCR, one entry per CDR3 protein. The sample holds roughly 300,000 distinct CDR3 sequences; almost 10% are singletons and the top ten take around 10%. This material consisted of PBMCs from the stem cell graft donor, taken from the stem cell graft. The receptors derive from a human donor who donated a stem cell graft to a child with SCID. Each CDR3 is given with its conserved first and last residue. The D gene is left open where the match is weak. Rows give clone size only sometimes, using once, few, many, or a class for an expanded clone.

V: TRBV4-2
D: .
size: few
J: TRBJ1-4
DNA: TGTGCCAGCAGCCAAGATGGGGGCCCCGCGGATGAAAAACTGTTTTTT
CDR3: CASSQDGGPADEKLFF

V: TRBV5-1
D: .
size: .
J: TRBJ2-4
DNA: TGCGCCAGCAGCTCATTGGGGGGAGTAGCCAAAAACATTCAGTACTTC
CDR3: CASSSLGGVAKNIQYF

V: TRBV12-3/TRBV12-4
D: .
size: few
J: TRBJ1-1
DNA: TGTGCCAGCAGTTTAACTCCACAAGCTCTGGGGAACACTGAAGCTTTCTTT
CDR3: CASSLTPQALGNTEAFF

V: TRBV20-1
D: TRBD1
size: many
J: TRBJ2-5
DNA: TGCAGTGCATTAGGACAGGGTAAAGAGACCCAGTACTTC
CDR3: CSALGQGKETQYF

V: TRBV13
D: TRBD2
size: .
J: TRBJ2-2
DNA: TGTGCCAGCAGCTCTACTAGCGGGGAGAACACCGGGGAGCTGTTTTTT
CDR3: CASSSTSGENTGELFF

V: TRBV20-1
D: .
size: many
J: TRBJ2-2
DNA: TGCAGTGCTAGTGGGGGCCAGGGAGTCGGGGAGCTGTTTTTT
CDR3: CSASGGQGVGELFF

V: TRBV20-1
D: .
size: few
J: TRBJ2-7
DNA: TGCAGTGCTAGACCCGGGGTGGGGTCCTACGAGCAGTACTTC
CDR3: CSARPGVGSYEQYF

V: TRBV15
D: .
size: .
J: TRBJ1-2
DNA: TGTGCCACCAGCAGAGGAAAAGCAGATTACTATGGCTACACCTTC
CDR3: CATSRGKADYYGYTF

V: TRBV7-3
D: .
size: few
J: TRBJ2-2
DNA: TGTGCCAGCAGCTTTCGGGGCGGGGACACCGGGGAGCTGTTTTTT
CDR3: CASSFRGGDTGELFF

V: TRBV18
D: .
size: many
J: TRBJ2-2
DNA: TGTGCCAGCTCACCATTGAAGGAATCGAACACCGGGGAGCTGTTTTTT
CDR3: CASSPLKESNTGELFF

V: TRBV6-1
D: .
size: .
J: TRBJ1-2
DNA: TGTGCCAGCACGGCGGGCTTAGCGGCCGGCTACACCTTC
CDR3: CASTAGLAAGYTF

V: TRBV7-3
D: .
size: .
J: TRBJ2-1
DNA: TGTGCCAGCAGCTTAACGTCGACCCCAGCCAATGAGCAGTTCTTC
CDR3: CASSLTSTPANEQFF

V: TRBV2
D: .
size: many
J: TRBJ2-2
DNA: TGTGCCAGCAGTGAAGTGCGGGGGAACACCGGGGAGCTGTTTTTT
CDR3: CASSEVRGNTGELFF

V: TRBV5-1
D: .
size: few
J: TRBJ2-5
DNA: TGCGCCAGCAGCTTATGGGACCTCCAAGAGACCCAGTACTTC
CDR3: CASSLWDLQETQYF

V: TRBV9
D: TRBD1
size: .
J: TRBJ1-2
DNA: TGTGCCAGCAGCGTAGAAGGGACAGCTCATTATGGCTACACCTTC
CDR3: CASSVEGTAHYGYTF

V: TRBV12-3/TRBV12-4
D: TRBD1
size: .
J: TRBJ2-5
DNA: TGTGCCAGCAGTTTAGCAGGGACAGGGGACGAGACCCAGTACTTC
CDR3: CASSLAGTGDETQYF

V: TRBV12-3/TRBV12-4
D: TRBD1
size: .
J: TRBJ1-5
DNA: TGTGCCAGCAGTCCGGGACAGGGGGCAATTCAGCCCCAGCATTTT
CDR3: CASSPGQGAIQPQHF

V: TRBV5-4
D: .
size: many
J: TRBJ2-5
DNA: TGTGCCAGCAGCATCGGACTTGACGAAGTAGGGGACCAGTACTTC
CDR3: CASSIGLDEVGDQYF

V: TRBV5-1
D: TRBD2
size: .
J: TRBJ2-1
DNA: TGCGCCAGCAGCTTCGGGGGGGGAAGGTACAATGAGCAGTTCTTC
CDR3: CASSFGGGRYNEQFF

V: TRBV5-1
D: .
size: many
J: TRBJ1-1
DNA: TGCGCCAGCAGCTTGGAAGGCAGGGAGGTGACTGAAGCTTTCTTT
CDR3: CASSLEGREVTEAFF

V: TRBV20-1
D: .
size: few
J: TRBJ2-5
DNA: TGCAGTGCTCCCGGAGGGGCGGCCCAAGAGACCCAGTACTTC
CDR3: CSAPGGAAQETQYF

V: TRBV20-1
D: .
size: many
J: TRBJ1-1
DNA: TGCAGTGCTAGAGAGAGGGGACTGAACACTGAAGCTTTCTTT
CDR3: CSARERGLNTEAFF

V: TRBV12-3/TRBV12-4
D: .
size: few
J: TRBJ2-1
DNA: TGTGCCAGCAGCCGATCCGACGTGGGTGAGTTCTTC
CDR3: CASSRSDVGEFF